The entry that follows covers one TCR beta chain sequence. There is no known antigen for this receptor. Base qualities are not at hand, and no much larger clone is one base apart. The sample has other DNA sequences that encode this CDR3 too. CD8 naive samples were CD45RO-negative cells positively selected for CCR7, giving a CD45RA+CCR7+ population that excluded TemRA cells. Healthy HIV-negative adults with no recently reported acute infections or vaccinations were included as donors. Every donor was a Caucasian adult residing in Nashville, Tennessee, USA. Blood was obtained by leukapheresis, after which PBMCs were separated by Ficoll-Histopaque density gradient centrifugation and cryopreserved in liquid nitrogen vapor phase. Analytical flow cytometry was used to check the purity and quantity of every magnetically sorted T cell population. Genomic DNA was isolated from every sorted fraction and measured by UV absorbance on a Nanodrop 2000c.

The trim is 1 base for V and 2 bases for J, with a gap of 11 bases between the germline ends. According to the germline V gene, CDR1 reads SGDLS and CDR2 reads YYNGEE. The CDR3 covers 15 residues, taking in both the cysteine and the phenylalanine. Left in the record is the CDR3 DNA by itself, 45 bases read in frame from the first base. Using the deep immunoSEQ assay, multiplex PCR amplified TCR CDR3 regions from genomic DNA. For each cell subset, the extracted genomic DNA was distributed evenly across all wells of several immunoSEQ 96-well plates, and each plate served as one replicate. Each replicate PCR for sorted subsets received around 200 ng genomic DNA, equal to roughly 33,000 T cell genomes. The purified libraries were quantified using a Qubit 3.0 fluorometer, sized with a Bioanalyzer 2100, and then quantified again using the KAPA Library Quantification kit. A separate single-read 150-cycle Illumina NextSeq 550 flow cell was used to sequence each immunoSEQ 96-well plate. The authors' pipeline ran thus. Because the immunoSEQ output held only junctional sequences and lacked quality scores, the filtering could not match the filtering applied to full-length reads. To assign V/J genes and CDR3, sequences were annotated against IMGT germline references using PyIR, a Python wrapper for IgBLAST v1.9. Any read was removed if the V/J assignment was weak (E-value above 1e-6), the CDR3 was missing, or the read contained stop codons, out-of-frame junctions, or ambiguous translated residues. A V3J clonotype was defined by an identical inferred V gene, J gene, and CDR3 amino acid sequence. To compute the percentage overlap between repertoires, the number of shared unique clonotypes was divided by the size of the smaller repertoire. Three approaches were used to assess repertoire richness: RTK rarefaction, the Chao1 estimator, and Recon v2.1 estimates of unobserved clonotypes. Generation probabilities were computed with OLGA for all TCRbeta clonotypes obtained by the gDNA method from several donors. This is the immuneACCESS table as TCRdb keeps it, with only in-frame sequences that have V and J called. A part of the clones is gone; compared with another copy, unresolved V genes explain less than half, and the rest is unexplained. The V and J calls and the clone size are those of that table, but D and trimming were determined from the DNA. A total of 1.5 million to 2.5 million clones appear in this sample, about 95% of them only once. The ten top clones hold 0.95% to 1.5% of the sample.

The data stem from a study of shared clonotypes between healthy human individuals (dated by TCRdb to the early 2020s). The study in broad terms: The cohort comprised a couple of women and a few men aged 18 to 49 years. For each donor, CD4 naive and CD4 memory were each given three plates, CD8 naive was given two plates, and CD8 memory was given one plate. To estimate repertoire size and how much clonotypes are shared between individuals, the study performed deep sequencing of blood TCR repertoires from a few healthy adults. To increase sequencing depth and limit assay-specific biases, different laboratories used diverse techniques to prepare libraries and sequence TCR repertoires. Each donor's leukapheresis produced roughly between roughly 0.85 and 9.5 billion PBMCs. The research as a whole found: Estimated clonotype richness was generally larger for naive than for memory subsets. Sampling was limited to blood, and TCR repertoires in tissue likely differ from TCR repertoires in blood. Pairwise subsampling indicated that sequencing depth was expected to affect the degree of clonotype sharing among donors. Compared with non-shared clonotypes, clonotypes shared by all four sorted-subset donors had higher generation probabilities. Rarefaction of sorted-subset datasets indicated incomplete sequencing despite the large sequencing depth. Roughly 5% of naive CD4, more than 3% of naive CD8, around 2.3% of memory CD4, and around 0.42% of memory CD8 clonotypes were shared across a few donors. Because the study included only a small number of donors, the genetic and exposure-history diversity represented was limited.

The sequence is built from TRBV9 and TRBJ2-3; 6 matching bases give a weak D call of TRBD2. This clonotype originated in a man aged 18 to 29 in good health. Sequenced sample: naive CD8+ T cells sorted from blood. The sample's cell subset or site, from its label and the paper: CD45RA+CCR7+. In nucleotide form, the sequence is TGTGCCAGCAGCGTACGGGGACTTCACACAGATACGCAGTATTTT. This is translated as CASSVRGLHTDTQYF.